Below, one TCR beta chain is given with its context. What it binds is not known. Only in-frame clones appear in the TCRdb table, and some are missing; sequencing was by immunoSEQ multiplex PCR. The table shows approximately 160,000 clones, with about 89% occurring only once. These data are taken from a study of cytomegalovirus exposure and HLA in healthy donors. Looked up from germline, CDR1 is MNHNS and CDR2 is SASEGT. Losses at the gene ends were 3 bases for V and 1 base for J; bases not matched to a gene: 4. CDR3 length: 16 amino acids. Study conclusions and caveats: In vitro confirmation showed three CMV-associated chains to be CMV antigen specific.

This rearrangement joins TRBV6-1 to TRBJ2-7, with 12 bases matching TRBD1. The sample was PBMCs. This TCR was sampled from a woman under 30 in good health and CMV-seropositive. The CDR3 DNA is TGTGCCAGCAGTGAGCCGGGACAGGGGGCATCCTACGAGCAGTACTTC. This encodes CASSEPGQGASYEQYF.